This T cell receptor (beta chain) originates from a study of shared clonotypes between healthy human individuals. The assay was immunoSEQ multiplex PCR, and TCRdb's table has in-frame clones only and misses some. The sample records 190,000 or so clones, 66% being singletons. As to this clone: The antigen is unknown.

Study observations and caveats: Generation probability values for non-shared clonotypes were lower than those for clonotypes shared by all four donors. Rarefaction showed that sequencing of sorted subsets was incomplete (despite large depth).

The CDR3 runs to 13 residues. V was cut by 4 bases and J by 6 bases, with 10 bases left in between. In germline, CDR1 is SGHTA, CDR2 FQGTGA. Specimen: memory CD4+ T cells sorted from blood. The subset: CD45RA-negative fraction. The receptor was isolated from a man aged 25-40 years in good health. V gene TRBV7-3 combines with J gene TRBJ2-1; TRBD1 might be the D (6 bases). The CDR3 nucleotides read TGTGCCAGCAGCTCTACAGGGAGCAATGAGCAGTTCTTC. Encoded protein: CASSSTGSNEQFF.